This TCR beta chain was captured by sequencing in a study of blood T cell repertoires in COVID-19 (TCRdb year 2020). Regarding the complete study: Samples from collaborators originated in the United States, Italy and Spain and spanned both the acute and convalescent phases of COVID-19. The prospective study material was composed of cDNA or gDNA derived from T cells, B-cell-depleted T cells, or PBMCs. Deeply sampled blood TCRbeta repertoires from subjects exposed to, actively infected with, or recovered from COVID-19 were included in the dataset. The repertoires were released in a freely available public database meant as a resource for research on the immune response to SARS-CoV-2. The samples were drawn from two sources: the first 160 participants of the ongoing ImmuneRACE study, and 1,200 or so subjects contributed by 6 global collaborators. A de-identified subject ID, COVID-19 status, age in years and sex were almost always included in the sample metadata. Where available, HLA class I and class II types were taken from metadata supplied by the sample provider and were not determined by assay-based typing.

V loses 3 bases of germline sequence and J loses 1 base, and the interval between the two ends is 15 bases. The CDR3 sequence holds 16 residues, the cysteine and phenylalanine included. Only CDR3 DNA is held: 48 bases, read in frame from base 1. CDR1 and CDR2 (MNHNS, SASEGT) derive from the germline V gene. TCRbeta CDR3 regions were amplified from genomic DNA by means of the immunoSEQ Assay, a bias-controlled multiplex PCR. The authors' analysis ran thus. Within the assay, amplification of reference gene primers was used to estimate how many nucleated cells each sample contained. To quantify the absolute abundance of each unique TCRbeta CDR3 rearrangement, sequence reads were collapsed and filtered. For each sample, productive Simpson clonality was calculated as the square root of Simpson's diversity index across productive rearrangements. The table comes from immuneACCESS by way of TCRdb, which keeps in-frame sequences with V and J called. Part of the clones is missing from these tables; in studies checked, under half for an unresolved V gene and the rest for unknown reasons. V and J calls and clone size are those listed in that table; D and trimming were worked out from the DNA. A total of 200,000 to 250,000 clones appear in this sample, 86% of them only once. The ten largest make up around 1.9% of the sample.

In the prospective study, participants were roughly 18 to 95 years old, resided in about two dozen geographic areas of the United States, and were enrolled through a virtual design. In the prospective study, cohorts were assigned on the basis of participant-reported clinical history obtained from a screening survey and a study questionnaire. Recovered participants in ImmuneRACE Cohort 3 were defined by two consecutive negative NP/OP PCR tests, clearance by a healthcare professional, or resolution of symptoms. Each participant in the prospective study had whole blood, serum and a nasopharyngeal or oropharyngeal swab collected by mobile phlebotomists. Over a roughly 2-month period, participants in the prospective study had the option of providing additional blood draws and questionnaires. Before DNA extraction, blood samples from the prospective study were shipped at room temperature or frozen. Here is what the overall study found, with its caveats: Clinical and demographic metadata were provided uncurated, with the amount varying by source and participant.

Note on this clone: Its antigen remains undetermined. Qualities for individual bases were not recorded, and no much larger clone is one base off.

The sequenced sample consisted of PBMCs or T cells enriched from blood (not recorded which). The TCR originated in a woman in her forties or fifties who had recovered from COVID-19. The rearrangement combines TRBV6-1 with TRBJ1-1, with the D gene not clear enough to name. The nucleotide sequence reads TGTGCCAGCAGTGATCAGAGACGGACTACGAACACTGAAGCTTTCTTT. Its translation is CASSDQRRTTNTEAFF.